This T cell receptor (beta chain) emerged from a study of shared clonotypes between healthy human individuals. TCRdb keeps only in-frame clones here, not all; method: immunoSEQ multiplex PCR. The repertoire holds a few million clones, 80% to 95% seen once, with 0.39% in the top ten. The CDR3 covers 15 residues. V dropped 5 bases and J dropped 6; count of bases not matched to a gene: 7. Germline loops: CDR1 SGHTA, CDR2 FQGNSA. The sequenced sample consisted of naive CD4+ T cells from PBMCs. Subset indicated: CD45RA+ positively selected. The chain employs TRBV7-2 and TRBJ1-4; 9 positions match TRBD1. This TCR was recovered from a man aged 18 to 29 in good health. Some clones in this sample may be carry-over from other donors' samples. CDR3 in DNA: TGTGCCAGCAGCCCCCGGACAGGGGAGGATGAAAAACTGTTTTTT. This translates into CASSPRTGEDEKLFF.